This passage covers 28 T cell receptor beta chains from one sample sequenced in a study of persistence of HIV-infected CD4 T cells. The antigens for these receptors are not known. The stimulus was lysate of CMV-infected fibroblasts, around 10 ug/mL. Memory cells lacking CD40L and CD69 with high CD45RO were sorted. This was the immunoSEQ version 4 assay in survey mode. Profiled with immunoSEQ multiplex PCR; TCRdb holds only in-frame clones, not every one. The sample lists roughly 30,000 clones, approximately 80% seen once, with around 0.81% in the top ten. The sample was CD4+ T cells sorted from PBMCs after approximately 19-hour stimulation, taken from a patient who received antiretroviral therapy. Receptors originate from an adult woman with HIV who was CMV-seropositive.

The chain joins TRBV27 to TRBJ2-2, with D possibly being TRBD1 (6 bases). V was pared by 7 bases and J by 2 bases, with 14 bases between. Germline V lookup: CDR1 MNHEY, CDR2 SMNVEV (reference sequence). The CDR3 runs 15 residues. This CDR3 reads CASKFVRGNTGELFF. CDR3 DNA: TGTGCCAGCAAGTTTGTCAGGGGTAACACCGGGGAGCTGTTTTTT.

This clone is medium-sized within its sample. The V gene is TRBV7-2, the J gene TRBJ1-4; D is perhaps TRBD1 (5 bases). The V end lost 0 bases, the J end lost 4 bases, and 9 bases lay between the germline ends. Germline loops: CDR1 SGHTA, CDR2 FQGNSA. The CDR3 is 15 amino acids. The CDR3, as DNA: TGTGCCAGCAGCTTAGCTGGGGCTTTTAATGAAAAACTGTTTTTT. Translation gives CASSLAGAFNEKLFF.

This clone was detected only a few times. The chain's CDR3 is CASSPGRGTEAFF. The CDR3 bases are TGTGCCAGCAGCCCAGGGCGGGGGACTGAAGCTTTCTTT. The chain combines TRBV7-8 with TRBJ1-1; D is perhaps TRBD1 (5 bases). The CDR3 is made up of 13 amino acids. The V gene's germline CDR1 is SGHVS and CDR2 FQNEAQ. V was pared by 5 bases and J by 5 bases, with 12 bases between.

The J gene is TRBJ1-1, the V gene TRBV3-1 (or the pseudogene TRBV3-2); D remains unclear. V was pared by 1 base and J by 4 bases, with 19 bases between. Germline V gives CDR1 LGHDT, CDR2 YNNKEL (reference sequence). The CDR3 sequence is 17 residues long. The CDR3 DNA follows: TGTGCCAGCAGCCAAGTGGTAGTGACCGAATATGGCACTGAAGCTTTCTTT. It encodes CASSQVVVTEYGTEAFF.

This clone was observed a single time. The V and J genes are TRBV14 and TRBJ2-2; perhaps TRBD1 as D (5 bases). Germline V gene sequence: CDR1 SGHDN, CDR2 FVKESK. The CDR3 runs 15 residues. Between the trimmed V and J ends, which lost 4 bases and 3 bases, there was a span of 12 bases. CDR3 loop: CASSLRTGDTGELFF. DNA of the CDR3: TGTGCCAGCAGCCTCAGAACAGGAGACACCGGGGAGCTGTTTTTT.

The chain employs TRBV3-1 (or the pseudogene TRBV3-2) and TRBJ2-6; 9 nucleotides match TRBD1. The germline gives CDR1 LGHDT, CDR2 YNNKEL (reference sequence). The CDR3 sequence is 19 residues long. The V segment lost 4 bases and the J segment 2 bases; nucleotides outside the gene matches: 12. CDR3 DNA: TGTGCCAGCAGCCTACTAACAGGGGGCGCTTTCCCTGGGGCCAACGTCCTGACTTTC. Its protein is CASSLLTGGAFPGANVLTF.

The chain has TRBV29-1 and TRBJ2-7, with 11 bases identical to TRBD1. Unmatched junction bases numbered 3, after V lost 7 bases and J lost 1 base. The CDR3 totals 13 residues. Germline CDR1 SQVTM, CDR2 ANQGSEA. CDR3 coding DNA: TGCAGCGCCGGACAGGGGGCTTCCTACGAGCAGTACTTC. Translated, it gives CSAGQGASYEQYF.

The chain combines TRBV3-1 (or the pseudogene TRBV3-2) with TRBJ2-1; 10 nucleotides line up with TRBD2. The germline V gene encodes CDR1 LGHDT and CDR2 YNNKEL (reference sequence). V trimming: 6 bases; J trimming: 7 bases; junction bases outside the gene matches: 0. CDR3 length: 12 amino acids. The CDR3 nucleotides read TGTGCCAGCAGGGGACTAGCGAATGAGCAGTTCTTC. This gives the protein CASRGLANEQFF.

The chain employs TRBV19 and TRBJ1-4, with 8 bases that match TRBD1. Looked up from germline, CDR1 is LNHDA and CDR2 is SQIVND (reference sequence). J was trimmed by 7 bases and V by 5 bases; bases with no gene match: 9. The CDR3 contains 15 residues. The DNA of the CDR3 is TGTGCCAGTAGTCCACAGGGGGGGAGAGGTGAAAAACTGTTTTTT. Protein product: CASSPQGGRGEKLFF.

The V and J genes are TRBV24-1 and TRBJ1-5, with TRBD1 matching over 7 bases. Trimming removed 10 bases from V and 1 base from J; junction bases left unmatched: 12. This CDR3 has 16 amino acids. Germline V CDR1 and CDR2: KGHDR, SFDVKD. CDR3 bases: TGTGCCACGGTGGAGGCAGGGGGTATGAGCAATCAGCCCCAGCATTTT. Its protein product is CATVEAGGMSNQPQHF.

This clone was seen a few times. V gene TRBV7-8 combines with J gene TRBJ2-2; either TRBD1 or TRBD2 may fit D (5 bases each). The CDR3 is made up of 13 amino acids. Trimming stripped 1 base from V and 8 bases from J, with 8 bases between. Germline V gene sequence: CDR1 SGHVS, CDR2 FQNEAQ. The CDR3 DNA follows: TGTGCCAGCAGCTTAGTGAGGGGAGGGGAGCTGTTTTTT. This translates into CASSLVRGGELFF. Drawing the rest from reference TRBV7-8 and TRBJ2-2, the complete variable domain is GAGVSQSPRYKVAKRGQDVALRCDPISGHVSLFWYQQALGQGPEFLTYFQNEAQLDKSGLPSDRFFAERPEGSVSTLKIQRTQQEDSAVYLCASSLVRGGELFFGEGSRLTVL.

The chain has TRBV2 and TRBJ2-5; TRBD2 matches 9 bases. V shed 4 bases and J 2 bases; nucleotides not matched to a gene: 2. The CDR3 contains 14 residues. Germline V CDR1 and CDR2: SNHLY, FYNNEI. As DNA, the CDR3 is TGTGCCAGCAGTGGGACTAGCGCTCAAGAGACCCAGTACTTC. Translation: CASSGTSAQETQYF.

The chain has TRBV6-5 and TRBJ2-7, with TRBD1 matching over 7 bases. Germline assignment: CDR1 MNHEY and CDR2 SVGAGI. Trimming took 10 bases from V and 0 from J; bases not matched to a gene: 3. This CDR3 spans 12 amino acids. Here the CDR3 reads CAIGTASYEQYV. Here the CDR3 DNA reads TGTGCCATCGGGACAGCCTCCTACGAGCAGTACGTC.

On this clone itself: Other DNA sequences in the sample encode the same CDR3. The V call is TRBV3-1 (or the pseudogene TRBV3-2), the J call TRBJ1-2; the D gene is possibly TRBD1 (5 bases). V lost 4 bases and J lost 8, with 14 bases in between. The CDR3 sequence is 13 residues long. CDR1 is LGHDT, CDR2 YNNKEL, per germline (reference sequence). The CDR3 DNA reads TGTGCCAGCAGCCCCCCGGGGCGCGGGGGCTACACCTTC. Amino acids: CASSPPGRGGYTF.

The rearrangement uses TRBV10-3 and TRBJ1-1, with 8 bases aligning to TRBD1. The CDR3 loop spans 13 amino acids. V trimming: 6 bases; J trimming: 2 bases; junction bases outside the gene matches: 2. CDR1 is ENHRY, CDR2 SYGVKD, per germline. Here the CDR3 reads CAIRTGDNTEAFF. The CDR3 DNA sequence: TGTGCCATCAGGACAGGGGATAACACTGAAGCTTTCTTT.

The chain links TRBV5-1 to TRBJ2-1; 7 positions agree with TRBD1. V shed 4 bases, J shed 6 bases, and the junction held 7 bases outside the gene matches. This CDR3 has 14 residues. Germline assignment: CDR1 SGHRS and CDR2 YFSETQ. The CDR3 nucleotides read TGCGCCAGCAGCGCAGACAGGGAAGGCAATGAGCAGTTCTTC. Its translation: CASSADREGNEQFF.

DNA for the CDR3: TGTGCTAGTGGTTCCCGAACAGGGGGCGTTGGCTACACCTTC. Protein product: CASGSRTGGVGYTF. The chain recombines TRBV12-5 with TRBJ1-2; 9 nucleotides match TRBD1. This CDR3 spans 14 amino acids. Trimming removed 4 bases from V and 7 bases from J; junction bases left unmatched: 7. The germline V gene encodes CDR1 LGHNT and CDR2 FRNRAP.

The chain couples TRBV6-1 to TRBJ1-2, with unresolved D. CDR1 is MNHNS, CDR2 SASEGT, per germline. V was trimmed by 3 bases and J by 7 bases, leaving 12 bases between them. This CDR3 has 13 residues. Here the CDR3 DNA reads TGTGCCAGCAGTGATGGCGGTAACCCTGGCTACACCTTC. Translating it yields CASSDGGNPGYTF.

The chain uses TRBV7-3 and TRBJ2-5, with TRBD1 matching over 9 bases. The V gene's germline CDR1 is SGHTA and CDR2 FQGTGA. V trimming: 1 base; J trimming: 5 bases; junction bases outside the gene matches: 11. CDR3 size: 17 residues. In DNA, the CDR3 is TGTGCCAGCAGCTTAAAAGGCGGAGGACAGGGGCCGGAGACCCAGTACTTC. Encoded protein: CASSLKGGGQGPETQYF.

V gene TRBV29-1 combines with J gene TRBJ1-5; a possible D gene is TRBD1 (5 bases). Per the germline V gene, CDR1 is SQVTM and CDR2 is ANQGSEA. The CDR3 runs 13 residues. V dropped 8 bases and J dropped 5 bases, with 16 bases sitting between them. This CDR3 is CSILGAGDQPQHF. In DNA, the CDR3 is TGCAGCATATTAGGGGCAGGAGATCAGCCCCAGCATTTT.

The V call is TRBV7-9, the J call TRBJ1-3; weak D call: TRBD1 (6 bases). Germline CDR1 is SEHNR and CDR2 is FQNEAQ (reference sequence). The CDR3 runs to 16 residues. V lost 1 base to trimming and J lost 2 bases, with 12 bases between them. The CDR3 sequence is CASSLGEGDTGNTIYF. In nucleotides, the CDR3 is TGTGCCAGCAGCTTAGGAGAGGGGGACACTGGAAACACCATATATTTT. Drawing the rest from reference TRBV7-9 and TRBJ1-3, the complete variable domain is DTGVSQNPRHKITKRGQNVTFRCDPISEHNRLYWYRQTLGQGPEFLTYFQNEAQLEKSRLLSDRFSAERPKGSFSTLEIQRTEQGDSAMYLCASSLGEGDTGNTIYFGEGSWLTVV.

The rearrangement joins TRBV7-8 to TRBJ1-1; D unresolved. Germline lookup yields CDR1 SGHVS and CDR2 FQNEAQ. V was cut by 5 bases and J by 8 bases, with 15 bases left in between. The CDR3 runs to 13 residues. The CDR3 sequence: CASSPPGEGEAFF. The CDR3 nucleotides read TGTGCCAGCAGCCCCCCCGGAGAAGGAGAAGCTTTCTTT.

CDR3 loop: CASRDRGSYTF. The CDR3 DNA is TGTGCCAGCAGGGACAGGGGTAGCTACACCTTC. The chain couples TRBV6-4 to TRBJ1-2, with 9 bases aligning to TRBD1. CDR1 is MRHNA and CDR2 is SNTAGT in the germline V gene. CDR3 length: 11 residues. V trimming: 6 bases; J trimming: 9 bases; junction bases outside the gene matches: 2.

This rearrangement joins TRBV18 to TRBJ1-3; D is unresolved. The CDR3 extends over 13 amino acids. V was shortened by 3 bases and J by 8 bases, with 11 bases between the two germline ends. The germline V gene has CDR1 KGHSH and CDR2 LQKENI. CDR3 DNA: TGTGCCAGCTCACCCTCAGGACGGGACACCATATATTTT. Amino acids: CASSPSGRDTIYF.

The chain employs TRBV18 and TRBJ1-1, with D tentatively TRBD1 (6 bases). Trimming cost V 4 bases and J 3 bases, with 15 bases left between them. Germline V gene data show CDR1 as KGHSH and CDR2 as LQKENI. This CDR3 has 15 amino acids. CDR3 protein: CASSRGRDTDTEAFF. For the CDR3, the DNA is TGTGCCAGCTCACGAGGGAGGGACACGGACACTGAAGCTTTCTTT.

V usage is TRBV5-4 and J usage is TRBJ1-1; no reliable D call. CDR1 and CDR2 from the germline V gene are SGHNT and YYREEE (reference sequence). Trimming cost V 0 bases and J 2 bases, with 11 bases left between them. The CDR3 runs to 15 residues. CDR3 nucleotide sequence: TGTGCCAGCAGCTTGGCCGGGGTGCTTAACACTGAAGCTTTCTTT. Its translation is CASSLAGVLNTEAFF.

CDR3 bases: TGTGCCAGCAGTTACTCAGGCAGGGGGCGTACTGAAGCTTTCTTT. This codes for CASSYSGRGRTEAFF. The chain carries TRBV6-6 and TRBJ1-1; 8 bases align to TRBD1. CDR1 MNHNY and CDR2 SVGAGI come from the germline V gene (reference sequence). The CDR3 sequence is 15 residues long. The V and J ends lost 0 bases and 5 bases, in that order; junction bases with no gene match: 5.

This clone was counted only a few times. This chain links TRBV7-2 with TRBJ1-1; D gene uncertain. CDR3 size: 14 residues. Trimming stripped 5 bases from V and 4 bases from J, with 14 bases between. Germline assignment: CDR1 SGHTA and CDR2 FQGNSA. DNA of the CDR3: TGTGCCAGCAGCCCCGCCGGGGTGGGCACTGAAGCTTTCTTT. It encodes CASSPAGVGTEAFF.